The next 7 T cell receptor beta chains were all read from a single sample in a study of T cells expressing NK-cell markers. TCRdb re-called the 5' RACE reads and gives one entry per CDR3 protein, without DNA. The sample holds 550,000 or so distinct CDR3 sequences. The sample consisted of blood T cells: a sorted CD56 or NKG2C T cell subset, CD4+ or CD8+ T cells, or bulk PBMC T cells (not recorded which). These receptors came from a young man in good health.

The CDR3 loop is CASSLTGSPGNTIYF. This chain joins TRBV12-3 or TRBV12-4 and TRBJ1-3; TCRdb's assignment of TRBD1 cannot be checked, as there is no DNA. The CDR3 has 15 amino acids.

The genes are TRBV4-1 and TRBJ2-1; with no DNA, the TCRdb D assignment of TRBD2 cannot be verified. CDR3 length: 17 residues. Germline assignment: CDR1 MGHRA and CDR2 YSYEKL. The CDR3 spells CASSQDVVGGSYNEQFF.

The chain joins TRBV20-1 to TRBJ2-2. CDR1 and CDR2 (germline): DFQATT, SNEGSKA (reference sequence). The CDR3 sequence is 16 residues long. The CDR3 here is CSARFTGASETGELFF.

The V call is TRBV2, the J call TRBJ2-1; TCRdb calls TRBD2, which cannot be checked without DNA. CDR1 is SNHLY, CDR2 FYNNEI, per germline. This CDR3 comprises 19 residues. The CDR3 loop is CASSAWASGRGFSYNEQFF.

The chain has TRBV10-3 and TRBJ2-3; TCRdb picks TRBD2, but there is no DNA to check that call. Per the germline V gene, CDR1 is ENHRY and CDR2 is SYGVKD. This CDR3 has 13 amino acids. Here the CDR3 reads CAISSGVTDTQYF.

The rearrangement links TRBV6-2 or TRBV6-3 to TRBJ2-3; the TCRdb D gene call, TRBD1, has no DNA to confirm it. The germline gives CDR1 MNHEY, CDR2 SVGEGT. CDR3 size: 17 residues. The CDR3 reads CASSPSRDRDYTDTQYF.

This rearrangement joins TRBV20-1 to TRBJ2-7. Germline V gene sequence: CDR1 DFQATT, CDR2 SNEGSKA (reference sequence). The CDR3 has 15 amino acids. CDR3 region: CSARGSAGSSYEQYF.